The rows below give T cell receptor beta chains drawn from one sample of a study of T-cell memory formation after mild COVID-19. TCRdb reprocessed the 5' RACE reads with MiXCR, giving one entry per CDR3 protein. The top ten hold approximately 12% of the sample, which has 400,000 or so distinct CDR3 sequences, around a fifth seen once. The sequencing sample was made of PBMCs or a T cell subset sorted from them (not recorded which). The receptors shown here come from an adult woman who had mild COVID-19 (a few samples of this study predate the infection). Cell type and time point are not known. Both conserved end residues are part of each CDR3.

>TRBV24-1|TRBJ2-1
CATSDRTGHANNEQFF
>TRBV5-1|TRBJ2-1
CASSPPGEGPGFF
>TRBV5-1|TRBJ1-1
CASSLRGRTNTEAFF
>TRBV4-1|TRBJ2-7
CASSQLDYPNLYEQYF
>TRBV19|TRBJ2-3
CASSIGGLAGTDTQYF
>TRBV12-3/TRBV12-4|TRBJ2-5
CASSQGEETQYF
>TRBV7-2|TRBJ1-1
CASSHRGRNTEAFF
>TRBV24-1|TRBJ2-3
CAIGTGNTDTQYF
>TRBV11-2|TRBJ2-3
CASSLDFWTNPSTDTQYF
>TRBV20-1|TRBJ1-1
CSALEGGTGNTEAFF
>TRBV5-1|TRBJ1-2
CASSLEARAGGSGYTF
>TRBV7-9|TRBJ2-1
CASSYGLAAYNEQFF
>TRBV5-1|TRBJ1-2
CASSFKAGTENGYTF
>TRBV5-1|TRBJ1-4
CASNPGGTNEKLFF
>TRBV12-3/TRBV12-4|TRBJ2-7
CASSADRGQGYEQYF
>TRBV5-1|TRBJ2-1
CASSLSSGGLNEQFF
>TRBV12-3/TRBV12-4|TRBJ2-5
CASSFLSNRGRETQYF
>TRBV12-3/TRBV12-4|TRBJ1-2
CASSFSGSNYGYTF
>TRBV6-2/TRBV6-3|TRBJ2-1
CASSYWAGTGDNEQFF
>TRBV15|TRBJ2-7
CATSAGTSGGYEQYF
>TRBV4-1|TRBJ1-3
CASSPLGAGDTIYF
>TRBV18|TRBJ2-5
CASSLGQEETQYF
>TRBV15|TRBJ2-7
CATSRDLTYEQYF
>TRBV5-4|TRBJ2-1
CASSLVLESYNEQFF
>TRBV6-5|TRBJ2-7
CASSYGSGQYF
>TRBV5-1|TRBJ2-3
CASSLRTSGGLTDTQYF
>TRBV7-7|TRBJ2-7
CANGAGASGGRYEQYF
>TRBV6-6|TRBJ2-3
CASSYDGTDTQYF
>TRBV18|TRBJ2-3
CASSPPVGTGTDTQYF
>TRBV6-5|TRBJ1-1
CASSPGWANTEAFF
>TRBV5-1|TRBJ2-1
CASSLFVRGSSYNEQFF
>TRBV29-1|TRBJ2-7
CSVGGQAFSSYEQYF
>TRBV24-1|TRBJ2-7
CASGGDRATYEQYF
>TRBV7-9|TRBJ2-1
CASSSPPAWEQFF
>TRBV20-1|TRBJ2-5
CSARGGGLETQYF
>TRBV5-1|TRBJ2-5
CASSLAKTSSSKTQYF
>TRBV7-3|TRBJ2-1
CASSLTNGAYNEQFF
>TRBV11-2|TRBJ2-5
CASSIPPRSGVRETQYF
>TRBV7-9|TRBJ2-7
CASSLVHESYEQYF
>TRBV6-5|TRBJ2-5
CASKTYGTEETQYF
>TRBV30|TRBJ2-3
CAWSAVATTDTQYF
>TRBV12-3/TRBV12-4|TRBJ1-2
CASSRVAGGDGYTF
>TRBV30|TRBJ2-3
CAWSLVEYNTQYF
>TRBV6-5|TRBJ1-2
CASTSLVGGNYGYTF
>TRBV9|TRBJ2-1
CASSVEGMGVSYNEQFF
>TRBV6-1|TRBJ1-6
CASSPGRTEDLHF
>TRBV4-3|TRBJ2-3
CASSQDIGAFPDTQYF
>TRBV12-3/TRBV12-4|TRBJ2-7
CASSSDSMSYEQYF
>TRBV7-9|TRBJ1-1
CASRWDRGPGTEAFF
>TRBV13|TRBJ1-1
CASSSPRGGARTEAFF
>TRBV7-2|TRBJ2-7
CASSSQGGYEQYF
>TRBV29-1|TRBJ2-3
CSATGGASTDTQYF
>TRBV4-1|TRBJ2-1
CASSQGGVTYNEQFF
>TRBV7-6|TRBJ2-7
CASSPSGTGSHEQYF
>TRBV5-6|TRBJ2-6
CASSLAWDRGPISGANVLTF
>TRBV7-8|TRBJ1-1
CASSPEGLWIAEAFF
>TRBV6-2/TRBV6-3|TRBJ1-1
CASSYRTTLSPAFF
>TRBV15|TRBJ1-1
CATSRTSGQRNTEAFF